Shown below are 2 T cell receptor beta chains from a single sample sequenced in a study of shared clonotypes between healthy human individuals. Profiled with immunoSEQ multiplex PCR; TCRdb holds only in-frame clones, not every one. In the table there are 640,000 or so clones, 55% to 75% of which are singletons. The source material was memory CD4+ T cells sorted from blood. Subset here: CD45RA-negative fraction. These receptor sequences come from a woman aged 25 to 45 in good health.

In nucleotides, the CDR3 is TGTGCCAGCTCGCTAGGTTCGACAGTTTATGGCTACACCTTC. Translating gives CASSLGSTVYGYTF. The V call is TRBV6-6, the J call TRBJ1-2; a weak D match, TRBD1 (5 bases). V lost 8 bases and J lost 5, with 18 bases in between. This CDR3 region has 14 residues. The V gene's germline CDR1 is MNHNY and CDR2 SVGAGI (reference sequence).

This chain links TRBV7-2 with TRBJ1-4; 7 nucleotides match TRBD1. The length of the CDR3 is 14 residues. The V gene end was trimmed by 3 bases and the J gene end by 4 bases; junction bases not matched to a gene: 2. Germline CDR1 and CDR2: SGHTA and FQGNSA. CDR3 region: CASSLGQYNEKLFF. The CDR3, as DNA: TGTGCCAGCAGCTTGGGACAGTATAATGAAAAACTGTTTTTT.